This T cell receptor beta chain was sequenced in a study of identical twins. This CDR3 is 15 amino acids long. Germline V gives CDR1 SEHNR, CDR2 FQNEAQ (reference sequence). To note about this clonotype: At one end the junction does not follow the germline gene, possibly because of a read error.

TCRdb ran MiXCR on the 5' RACE reads and lists one entry per CDR3 protein. The table lists 1.5 million or so distinct CDR3 sequences, under 35% of them singletons, with over 0.25% in the top ten. The sample consisted of cord blood. The chain carries TRBV7-9 and TRBJ1-2; D remains unclear. The TCR comes from a newborn girl in good health. CDR3 DNA: TGTGACAGCAGCGCCCAGACTGGGAGCCAGGATGGCTACACCTTC. Encoded protein: CDSSAQTGSQDGYTF.